The rows below give T cell receptor beta chains drawn from one sample of a study of blood T cell repertoires in COVID-19. Profiled with immunoSEQ multiplex PCR; TCRdb holds only in-frame clones, not every one. The table records 45,000 to 60,000 clones, approximately 82% of them present only once. Material for sequencing was PBMCs or T cells enriched from blood (not recorded which). Source of these receptors: a woman aged 45 to 65 with acute COVID-19. Both conserved end residues are part of each CDR3. D genes are given only for firm matches. Rows give clone size only sometimes, using once, few, many, or a class for an expanded clone.

j_call d_call clone_size v_call cdr3_nt cdr3_aa
TRBJ2-1 TRBD1 . TRBV19 TGTGCCAGTAGTAGGGGACAGGGGTTGAATGAGCAGTTCTTC CASSRGQGLNEQFF
TRBJ2-2 TRBD2 . TRBV6-5 TGTGCCAGCAGGAAGCTAGCGGGGGACACCGGGGAGCTGTTTTTT CASRKLAGDTGELFF
TRBJ2-5 TRBD1 . TRBV7-3 TGTGCCAGCAGTCCGGGACAGGGAGCAGAGACCCAGTACTTC CASSPGQGAETQYF
TRBJ1-5 . . TRBV30 TGTGCCTGGAGTAGAGAGGGCAATCAGCCCCAGCATTTT CAWSREGNQPQHF
TRBJ2-4 TRBD2 once TRBV9 TGTGCCAGCAGCGTAACTAGCGGGGGTTCCAAAAACATTCAGTACTTC CASSVTSGGSKNIQYF
TRBJ2-5 TRBD1 . TRBV28 TGTGCCAGCAGTTCCCGGACAGGCCTTAAAGAGACCCAGTACTTC CASSSRTGLKETQYF
TRBJ2-1 TRBD2 . TRBV7-3 TGTGCCAGCAGCTTAATGCGGGGGGGCCAAGGTGAGCAGTTCTTC CASSLMRGGQGEQFF
TRBJ1-2 . . TRBV29-1 TGCAGCGTTGGCGGCACCTCTAACTATGGCTACACCTTC CSVGGTSNYGYTF
TRBJ1-2 TRBD1 . TRBV4-1 TGCGCCAGCAGCCAAACACACCTCCGGGACAGGGGCCTTCACTATGGCTACACCTTC CASSQTHLRDRGLHYGYTF
TRBJ2-7 TRBD1 . TRBV29-1 TGCAGCTACAGACAGGGAAACTACGAGCAGTACTTC CSYRQGNYEQYF
TRBJ1-6 . . TRBV18 TGTGCCAGCTCAACTTCGTCGTGGGGGCGCGATTCACCCCTCCACTTT CASSTSSWGRDSPLHF
TRBJ1-1 . . TRBV5-1 TGCGCCAGCAGCTTGGAAGGGGGCACTGAAGCTTTCTTT CASSLEGGTEAFF
TRBJ2-3 . few TRBV21-1 TGTGCCAGCAGCAAAGGCCTCGGCAGTGGGCCCACAGATACGCAGTATTTT CASSKGLGSGPTDTQYF
TRBJ1-5 TRBD1 . TRBV25-1 TGTGCCAGCAGTGGACGGACAGGGGACGGCAATCAGCCCCAGCATTTT CASSGRTGDGNQPQHF
TRBJ2-5 TRBD1 . TRBV28 TGTGCCAGCAGCGAGTTACAGGGGGGCCAAGAGACCCAGTACTTC CASSELQGGQETQYF
TRBJ2-1 TRBD1 . TRBV29-1 TGCAGCGTTCGCCGACAGGGTAGTGAGCAGTTCTTC CSVRRQGSEQFF
TRBJ1-4 . . TRBV7-6 TGTGCCAGCAGCTCCAGTACAGGGCTAAAACTGTTTTTT CASSSSTGLKLFF
TRBJ2-3 TRBD2 . TRBV5-6 TGTGCCAGCAGAATTAGCGGGGCTAGCACAGATACGCAGTATTTT CASRISGASTDTQYF
TRBJ1-3 . . TRBV7-2 TGTGCCAGCAACTCAGACTTAATTGCTGGAAACACCATATATTTT CASNSDLIAGNTIYF
TRBJ2-7 . . TRBV7-8 TGTGCCAGCAGCTTAGCTAGCGTCTACGAGCAGTACTTC CASSLASVYEQYF
TRBJ1-1 . . TRBV9 TGTGCCAGCAGCGTAATGGGGGCTGGTACTGAAGCTTTCTTT CASSVMGAGTEAFF
TRBJ1-1 . . TRBV30 TGTGCCTGGAGTCGTGACACTTCGAACACTGAAGCTTTCTTT CAWSRDTSNTEAFF
TRBJ1-1 . . TRBV5-5 TGTGCCAGCAGCTTGTTCTCAGGACTTATGAACACTGAAGCTTTCTTT CASSLFSGLMNTEAFF
TRBJ2-3 . . TRBV11-3 TGTGCCAGCAGCCCCCCGGGAGTTAGCACAGATACGCAGTATTTT CASSPPGVSTDTQYF
TRBJ2-3 TRBD2 . TRBV2 TGTGCCAGCAGTCTTCGGACTAGCGGGGGATCTAGCACAGATACGCAGTATTTT CASSLRTSGGSSTDTQYF
TRBJ2-5 . . TRBV10-1 TGCGCCAGCAGTGTATCCGGGGTCGGGACCCAGTACTTC CASSVSGVGTQYF